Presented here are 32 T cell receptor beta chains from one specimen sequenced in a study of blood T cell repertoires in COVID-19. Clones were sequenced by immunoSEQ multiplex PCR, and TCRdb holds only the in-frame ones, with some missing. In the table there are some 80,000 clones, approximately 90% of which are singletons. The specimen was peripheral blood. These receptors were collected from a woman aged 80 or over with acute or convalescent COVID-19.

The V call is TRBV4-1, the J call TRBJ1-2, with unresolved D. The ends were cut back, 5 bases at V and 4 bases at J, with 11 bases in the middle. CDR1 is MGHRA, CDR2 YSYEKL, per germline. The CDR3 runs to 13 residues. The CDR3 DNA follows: TGCGCCAGCAGCAGTCAGGAAGGCTATGGCTACACCTTC. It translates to CASSSQEGYGYTF.

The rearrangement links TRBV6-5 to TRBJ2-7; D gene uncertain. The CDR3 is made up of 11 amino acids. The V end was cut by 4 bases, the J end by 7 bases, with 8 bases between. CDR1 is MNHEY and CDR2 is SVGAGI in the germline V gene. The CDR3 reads CASSSPTEQYF. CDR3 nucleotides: TGTGCCAGCAGTTCGCCGACAGAGCAGTACTTC.

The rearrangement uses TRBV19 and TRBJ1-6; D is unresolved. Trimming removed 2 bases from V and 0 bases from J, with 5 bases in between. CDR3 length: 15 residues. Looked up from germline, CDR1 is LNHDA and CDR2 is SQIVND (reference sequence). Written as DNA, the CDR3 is TGTGCCAGTAGTATAACGAGCTCCTATAATTCACCCCTCCACTTT. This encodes CASSITSSYNSPLHF.

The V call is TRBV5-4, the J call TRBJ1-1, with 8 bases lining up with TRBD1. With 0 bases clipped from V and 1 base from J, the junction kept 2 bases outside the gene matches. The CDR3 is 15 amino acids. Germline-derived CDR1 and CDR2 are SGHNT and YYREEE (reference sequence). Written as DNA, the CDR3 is TGTGCCAGCAGCTTGGGGACAGGGCAGAACACTGAAGCTTTCTTT. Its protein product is CASSLGTGQNTEAFF.

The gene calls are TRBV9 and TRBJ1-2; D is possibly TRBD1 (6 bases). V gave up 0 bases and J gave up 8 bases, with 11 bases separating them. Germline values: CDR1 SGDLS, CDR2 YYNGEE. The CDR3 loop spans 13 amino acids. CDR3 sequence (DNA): TGTGCCAGCAGCGTAGTAGGGGGTGTGGGCTACACCTTC. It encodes CASSVVGGVGYTF.

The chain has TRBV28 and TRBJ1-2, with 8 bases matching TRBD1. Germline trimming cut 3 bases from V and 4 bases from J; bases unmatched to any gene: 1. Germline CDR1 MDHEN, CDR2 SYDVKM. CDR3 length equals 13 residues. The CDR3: CASSFDRGYGYTF. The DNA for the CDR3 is TGTGCCAGCAGTTTCGACAGGGGCTATGGCTACACCTTC.

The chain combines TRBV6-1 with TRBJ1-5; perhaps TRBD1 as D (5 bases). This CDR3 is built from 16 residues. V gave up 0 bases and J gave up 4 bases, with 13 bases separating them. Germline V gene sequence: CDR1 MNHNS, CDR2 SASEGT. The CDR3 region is CASSEAWGVGNQPQHF. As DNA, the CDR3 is TGTGCCAGCAGTGAAGCGTGGGGGGTAGGGAATCAGCCCCAGCATTTT.

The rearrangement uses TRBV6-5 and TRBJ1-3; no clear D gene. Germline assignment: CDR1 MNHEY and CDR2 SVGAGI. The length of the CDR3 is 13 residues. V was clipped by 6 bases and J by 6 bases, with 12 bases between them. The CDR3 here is CASRGRVENTIYF. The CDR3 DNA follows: TGTGCCAGCAGGGGTCGGGTGGAAAACACCATATATTTT.

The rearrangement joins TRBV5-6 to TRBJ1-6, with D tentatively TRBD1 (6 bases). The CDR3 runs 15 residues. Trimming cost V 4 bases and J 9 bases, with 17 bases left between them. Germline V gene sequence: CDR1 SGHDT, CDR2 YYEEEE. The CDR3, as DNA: TGTGCCAGCAGCCCGACGGGGGGCGGAAGTTCACCCCTCCACTTT. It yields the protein CASSPTGGGSSPLHF.

The chain's CDR3 is CASSLEQALWGNSPLHF. The DNA of the CDR3 is TGTGCCAGCAGCTTAGAACAGGCGCTGTGGGGTAATTCACCCCTCCACTTT. The chain has TRBV7-8 and TRBJ1-6, with D possibly matching TRBD1 (5 bases). Germline V CDR1 and CDR2: SGHVS, FQNEAQ. The CDR3 is 17 amino acids. The V and J ends lost 1 base and 6 bases respectively, with 16 bases between them.

CDR3 sequence reads: CASSLTRGTSYEQYF. DNA for the CDR3: TGTGCCAGCAGCTTAACGCGGGGGACCTCCTACGAGCAGTACTTC. The V and J genes are TRBV7-9 and TRBJ2-7, with 7 bases that match TRBD2. Per the germline V gene, CDR1 is SEHNR and CDR2 is FQNEAQ (reference sequence). This CDR3 has 15 residues. V shed 2 bases and J 0 bases; nucleotides not matched to a gene: 4.

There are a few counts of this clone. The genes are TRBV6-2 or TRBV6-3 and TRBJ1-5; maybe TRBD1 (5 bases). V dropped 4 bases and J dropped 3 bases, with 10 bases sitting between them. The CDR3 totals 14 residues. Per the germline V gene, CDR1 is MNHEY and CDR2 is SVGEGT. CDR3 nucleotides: TGTGCCAGCAGTTGGGGGGGAGTCAATCAGCCCCAGCATTTT. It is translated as CASSWGGVNQPQHF.

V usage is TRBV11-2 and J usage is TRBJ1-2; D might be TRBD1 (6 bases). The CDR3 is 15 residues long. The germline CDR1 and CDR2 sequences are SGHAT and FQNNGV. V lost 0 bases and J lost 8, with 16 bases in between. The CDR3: CASSLDWGGAEGYTF. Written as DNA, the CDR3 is TGTGCCAGCAGCTTAGATTGGGGGGGCGCGGAAGGCTACACCTTC.

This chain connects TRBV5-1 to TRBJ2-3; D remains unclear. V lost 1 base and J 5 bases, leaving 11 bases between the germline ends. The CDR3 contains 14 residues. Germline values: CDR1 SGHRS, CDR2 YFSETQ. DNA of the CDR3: TGCGCCAGCAGCTTGCGGCCTCGGGTAGATACGCAGTATTTT. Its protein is CASSLRPRVDTQYF.

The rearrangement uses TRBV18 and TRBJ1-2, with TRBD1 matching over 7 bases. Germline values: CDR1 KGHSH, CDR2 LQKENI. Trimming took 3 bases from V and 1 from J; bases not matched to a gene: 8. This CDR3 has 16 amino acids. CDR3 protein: CASSPAGTAFNYGYTF. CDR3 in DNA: TGTGCCAGCTCACCCGCCGGGACAGCATTTAACTATGGCTACACCTTC.

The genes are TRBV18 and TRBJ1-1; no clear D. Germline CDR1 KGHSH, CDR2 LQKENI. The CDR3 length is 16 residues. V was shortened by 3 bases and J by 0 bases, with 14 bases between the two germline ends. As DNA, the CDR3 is TGTGCCAGCTCACCTGGAGGCGGATCTATGAACACTGAAGCTTTCTTT. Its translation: CASSPGGGSMNTEAFF.

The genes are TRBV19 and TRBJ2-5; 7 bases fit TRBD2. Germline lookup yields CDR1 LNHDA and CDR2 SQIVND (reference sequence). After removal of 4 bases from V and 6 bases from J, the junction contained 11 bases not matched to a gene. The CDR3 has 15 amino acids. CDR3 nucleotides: TGTGCCAGTAGTAGTGGGACTACCGGCTTGAAGACCCAGTACTTC. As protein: CASSSGTTGLKTQYF.

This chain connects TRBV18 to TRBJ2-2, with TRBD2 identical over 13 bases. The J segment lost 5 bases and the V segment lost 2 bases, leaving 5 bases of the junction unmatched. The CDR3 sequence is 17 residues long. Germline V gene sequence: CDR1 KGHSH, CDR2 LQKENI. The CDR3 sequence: CASSPRLAGGRTGELFF. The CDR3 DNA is TGTGCCAGCTCACCAAGACTAGCGGGAGGTCGGACCGGGGAGCTGTTTTTT.

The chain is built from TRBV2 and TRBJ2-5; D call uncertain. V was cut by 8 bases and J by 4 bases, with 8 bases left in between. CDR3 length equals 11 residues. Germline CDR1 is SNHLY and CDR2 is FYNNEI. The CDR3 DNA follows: TGTGCCAGCGGCCTCCCAGAGACCCAGTACTTC. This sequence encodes CASGLPETQYF.

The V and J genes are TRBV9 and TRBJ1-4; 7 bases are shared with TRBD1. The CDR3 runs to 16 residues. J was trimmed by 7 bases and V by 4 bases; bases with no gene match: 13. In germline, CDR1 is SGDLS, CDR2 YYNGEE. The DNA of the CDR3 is TGTGCCAGCAGCCCTAGAGGGGGCGGAGTGGGTGAAAAACTGTTTTTT. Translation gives CASSPRGGGVGEKLFF. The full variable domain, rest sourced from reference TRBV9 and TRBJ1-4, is DSGVTQTPKHLITATGQRVTLRCSPRSGDLSVYWYQQSLDQGLQFLIQYYNGEERAKGNILERFSAQQFPDLHSELNLSSLELGDSALYFCASSPRGGGVGEKLFFGSGTQLSVL.

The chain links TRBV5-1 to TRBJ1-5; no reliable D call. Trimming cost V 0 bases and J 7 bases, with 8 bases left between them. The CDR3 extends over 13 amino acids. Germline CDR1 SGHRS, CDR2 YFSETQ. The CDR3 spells CASSLDSGQPQHF. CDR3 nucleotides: TGCGCCAGCAGCTTGGACAGTGGCCAGCCCCAGCATTTT.

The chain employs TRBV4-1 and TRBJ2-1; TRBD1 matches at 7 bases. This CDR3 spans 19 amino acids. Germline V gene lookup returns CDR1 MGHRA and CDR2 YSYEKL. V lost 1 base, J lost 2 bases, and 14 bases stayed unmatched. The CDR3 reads CASSQAAPPGTDPYNEQFF. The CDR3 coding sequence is TGCGCCAGCAGCCAAGCCGCACCTCCCGGGACAGATCCCTACAATGAGCAGTTCTTC.

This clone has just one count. CDR3 nucleotide sequence: TGTGCCAGCAGCTTGGGGGGACAGGCGGGAACTGAAGCTTTCTTT. Protein sequence: CASSLGGQAGTEAFF. The V call is TRBV5-4, the J call TRBJ1-1, with 8 nucleotides matching TRBD1. CDR1 is SGHNT, CDR2 YYREEE, per germline (reference sequence). The CDR3 consists of 15 residues. Trimming cost V 0 bases and J 5 bases; bases outside gene matches: 6.

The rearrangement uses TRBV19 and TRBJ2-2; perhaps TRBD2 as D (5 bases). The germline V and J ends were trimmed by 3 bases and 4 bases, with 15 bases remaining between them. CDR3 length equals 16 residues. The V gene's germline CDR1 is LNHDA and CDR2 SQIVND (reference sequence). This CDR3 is CASSITRTAGTGELFF. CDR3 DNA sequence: TGTGCCAGTAGTATTACTAGGACCGCTGGCACCGGGGAGCTGTTTTTT.

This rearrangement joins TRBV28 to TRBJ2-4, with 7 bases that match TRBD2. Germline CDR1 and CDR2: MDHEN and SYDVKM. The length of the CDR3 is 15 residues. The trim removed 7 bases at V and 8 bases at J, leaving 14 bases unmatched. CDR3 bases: TGTGCCAGCAAGGGCGCGGGAGTCGGCGGGGACATTCAGTACTTC. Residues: CASKGAGVGGDIQYF.

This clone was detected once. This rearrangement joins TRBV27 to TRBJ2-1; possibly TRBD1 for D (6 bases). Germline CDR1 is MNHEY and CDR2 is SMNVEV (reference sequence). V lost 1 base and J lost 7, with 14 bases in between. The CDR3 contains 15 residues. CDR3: CASSLYRADRNEQFF. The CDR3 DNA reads TGTGCCAGCAGTTTATACAGGGCGGATCGGAATGAGCAGTTCTTC.

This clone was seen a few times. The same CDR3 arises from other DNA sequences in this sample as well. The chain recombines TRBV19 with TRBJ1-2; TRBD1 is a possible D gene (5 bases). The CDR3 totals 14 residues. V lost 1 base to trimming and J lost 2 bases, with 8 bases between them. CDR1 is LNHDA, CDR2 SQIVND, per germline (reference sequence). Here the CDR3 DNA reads TGTGCCAGTAGTATAGGGACATCCAACTATGGCTACACCTTC. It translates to CASSIGTSNYGYTF.

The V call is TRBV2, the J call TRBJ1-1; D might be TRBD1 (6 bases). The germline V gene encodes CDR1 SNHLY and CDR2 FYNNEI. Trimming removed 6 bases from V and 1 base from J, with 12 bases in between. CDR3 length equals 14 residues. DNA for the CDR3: TGTGCCAGCAGGTCGACAGGATCGAACACTGAAGCTTTCTTT. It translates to CASRSTGSNTEAFF.

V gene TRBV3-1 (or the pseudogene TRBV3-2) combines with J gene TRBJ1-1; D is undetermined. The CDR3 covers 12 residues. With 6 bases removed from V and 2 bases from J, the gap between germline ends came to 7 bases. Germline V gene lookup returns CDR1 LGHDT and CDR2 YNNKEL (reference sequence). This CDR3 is CASRAENTEAFF. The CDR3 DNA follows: TGTGCCAGCAGAGCGGAAAACACTGAAGCTTTCTTT.

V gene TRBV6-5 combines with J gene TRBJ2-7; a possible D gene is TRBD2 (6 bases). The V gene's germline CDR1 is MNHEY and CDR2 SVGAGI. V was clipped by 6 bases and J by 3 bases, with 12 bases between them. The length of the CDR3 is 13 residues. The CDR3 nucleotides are TGTGCCAGCAGGAAAATGGGGGGCTACGAGCAGTACTTC. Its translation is CASRKMGGYEQYF.

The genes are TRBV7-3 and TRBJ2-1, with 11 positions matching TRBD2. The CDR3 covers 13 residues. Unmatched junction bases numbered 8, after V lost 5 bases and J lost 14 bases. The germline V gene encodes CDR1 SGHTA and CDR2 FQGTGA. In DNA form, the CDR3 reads TGTGCCAGCAGCCTGACTAGCGGGACGGGTGAGTTCTTC. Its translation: CASSLTSGTGEFF.

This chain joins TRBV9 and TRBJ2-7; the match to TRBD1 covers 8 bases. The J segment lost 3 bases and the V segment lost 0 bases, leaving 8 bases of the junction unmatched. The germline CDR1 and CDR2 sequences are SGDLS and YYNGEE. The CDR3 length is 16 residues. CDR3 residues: CASSVGGTGGYYEQYF. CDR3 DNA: TGTGCCAGCAGCGTAGGGGGGACAGGTGGTTACTACGAGCAGTACTTC.